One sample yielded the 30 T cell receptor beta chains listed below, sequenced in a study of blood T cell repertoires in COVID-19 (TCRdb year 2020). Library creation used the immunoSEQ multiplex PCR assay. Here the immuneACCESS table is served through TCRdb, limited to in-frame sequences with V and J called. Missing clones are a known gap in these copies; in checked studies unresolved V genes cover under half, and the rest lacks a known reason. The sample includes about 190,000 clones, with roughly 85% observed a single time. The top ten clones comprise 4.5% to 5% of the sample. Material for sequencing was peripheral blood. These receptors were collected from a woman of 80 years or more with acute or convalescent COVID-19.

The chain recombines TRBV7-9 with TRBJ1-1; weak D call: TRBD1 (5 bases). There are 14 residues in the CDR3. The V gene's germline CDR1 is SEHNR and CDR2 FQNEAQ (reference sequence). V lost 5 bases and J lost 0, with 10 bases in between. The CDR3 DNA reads TGTGCCAGCAGCCGCCGGGACTTGAACACTGAAGCTTTCTTT. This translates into CASSRRDLNTEAFF.

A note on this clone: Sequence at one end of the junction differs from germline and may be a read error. CDR3 region: CASSYGTGLRGVSF. The CDR3, as DNA: TGTGCCAGCAGTTACGGGACAGGGTTGCGTGGAGTATCCTTT. This rearrangement joins TRBV6-2 or TRBV6-3 to TRBJ1-6, with 9 bases identical to TRBD1. Germline values: CDR1 MNHEY, CDR2 SVGEGT. This CDR3 is built from 14 residues.

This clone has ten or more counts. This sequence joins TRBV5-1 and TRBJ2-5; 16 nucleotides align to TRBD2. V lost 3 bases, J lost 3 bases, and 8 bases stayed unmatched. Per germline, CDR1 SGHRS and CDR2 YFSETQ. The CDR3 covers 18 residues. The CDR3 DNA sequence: TGCGCCAGCAGCTCCGGGACTAGCGGGAGGGCCTCGGAAGAGACCCAGTACTTC. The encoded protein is CASSSGTSGRASEETQYF.

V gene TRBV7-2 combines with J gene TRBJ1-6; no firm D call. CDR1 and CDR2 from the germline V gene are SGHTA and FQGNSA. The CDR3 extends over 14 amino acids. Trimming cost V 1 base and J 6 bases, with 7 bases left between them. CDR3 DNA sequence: TGTGCCAGCAGCTTAGTCGCTATTAATTCACCCCTCCACTTT. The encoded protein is CASSLVAINSPLHF.

The CDR3 sequence is CASSGDFGNTGELFF. The CDR3 DNA is TGCGCCAGCAGCGGCGACTTCGGGAACACCGGGGAGCTGTTTTTT. The chain carries TRBV10-1 and TRBJ2-2, with D uncertain. Germline loops: CDR1 WNHNN, CDR2 SYGVQD (reference sequence). The CDR3 is made up of 15 amino acids. Trimming removed 6 bases from V and 1 base from J, with 12 bases in between.

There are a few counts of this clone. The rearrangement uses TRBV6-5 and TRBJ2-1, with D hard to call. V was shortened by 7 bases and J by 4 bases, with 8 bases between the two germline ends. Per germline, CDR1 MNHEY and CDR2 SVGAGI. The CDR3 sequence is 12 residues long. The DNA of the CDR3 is TGTGCCAGCAAAGCGACTTACAATGAGCAGTTCTTC. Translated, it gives CASKATYNEQFF.

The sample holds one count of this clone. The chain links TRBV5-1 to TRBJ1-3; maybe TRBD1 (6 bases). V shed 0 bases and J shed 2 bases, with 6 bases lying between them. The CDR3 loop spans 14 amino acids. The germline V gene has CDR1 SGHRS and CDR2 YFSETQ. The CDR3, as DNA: TGCGCCAGCAGCTTGGCAGGGGCTGGAAACACCATATATTTT. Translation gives CASSLAGAGNTIYF.

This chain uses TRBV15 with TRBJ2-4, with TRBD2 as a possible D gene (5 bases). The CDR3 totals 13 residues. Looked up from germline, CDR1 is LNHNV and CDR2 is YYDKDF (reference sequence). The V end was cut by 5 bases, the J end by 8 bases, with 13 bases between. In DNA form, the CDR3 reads TGTGCCACCAGCGCCAGGTCCGGGGACATTCAGTACTTC. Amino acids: CATSARSGDIQYF.

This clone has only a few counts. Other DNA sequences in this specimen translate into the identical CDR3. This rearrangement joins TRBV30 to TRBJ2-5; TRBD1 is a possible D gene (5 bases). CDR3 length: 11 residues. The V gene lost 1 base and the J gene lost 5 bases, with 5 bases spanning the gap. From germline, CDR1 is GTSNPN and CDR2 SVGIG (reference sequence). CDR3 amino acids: CAWSDRETQYF. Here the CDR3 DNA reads TGTGCCTGGAGTGACAGGGAGACCCAGTACTTC.

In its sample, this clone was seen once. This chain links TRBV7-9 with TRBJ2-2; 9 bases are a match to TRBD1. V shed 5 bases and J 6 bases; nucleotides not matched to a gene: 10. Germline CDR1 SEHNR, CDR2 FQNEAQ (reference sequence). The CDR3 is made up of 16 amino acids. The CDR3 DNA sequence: TGTGCCAGCAGCGCACCTCGGGACAGGGCTGCCGGGGAGCTGTTTTTT. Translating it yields CASSAPRDRAAGELFF.

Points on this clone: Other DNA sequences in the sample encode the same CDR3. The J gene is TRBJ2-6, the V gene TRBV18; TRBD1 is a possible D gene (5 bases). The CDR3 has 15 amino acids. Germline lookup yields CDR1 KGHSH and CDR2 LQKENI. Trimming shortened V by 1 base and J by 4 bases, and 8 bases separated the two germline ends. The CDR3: CASSPQGSGANVLTF. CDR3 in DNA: TGTGCCAGCTCACCACAGGGGTCAGGGGCCAACGTCCTGACTTTC.

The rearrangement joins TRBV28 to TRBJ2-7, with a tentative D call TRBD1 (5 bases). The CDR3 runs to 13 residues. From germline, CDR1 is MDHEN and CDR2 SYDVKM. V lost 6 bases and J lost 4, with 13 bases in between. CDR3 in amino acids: CASSAGQVYEQYF. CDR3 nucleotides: TGTGCCAGCAGCGCAGGACAAGTTTACGAGCAGTACTTC.

CDR3 in DNA: TGTGCCAGCAGCCCGGAGGGGACCCAGTACTTC. It specifies CASSPEGTQYF. The rearrangement uses TRBV7-2 and TRBJ2-5, with D perhaps matching TRBD2 (6 bases). V was cut by 5 bases and J by 7 bases, with 8 bases left in between. Germline V CDR1 and CDR2: SGHTA, FQGNSA. This CDR3 is built from 11 residues.

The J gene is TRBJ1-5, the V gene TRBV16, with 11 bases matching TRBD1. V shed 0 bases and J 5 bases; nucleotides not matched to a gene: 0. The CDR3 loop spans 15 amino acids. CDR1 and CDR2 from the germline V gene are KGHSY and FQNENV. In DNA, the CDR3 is TGTGCCAGCAGCCAATCGGGACAGGGGGATCAGCCCCAGCATTTT. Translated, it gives CASSQSGQGDQPQHF.

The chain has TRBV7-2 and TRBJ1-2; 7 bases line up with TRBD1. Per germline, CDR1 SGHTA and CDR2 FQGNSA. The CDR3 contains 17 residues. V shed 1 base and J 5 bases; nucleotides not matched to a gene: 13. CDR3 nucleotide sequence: TGTGCCAGCAGCTTAGGACCCGACAGGGACTTTAGTTATGGCTACACCTTC. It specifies CASSLGPDRDFSYGYTF.

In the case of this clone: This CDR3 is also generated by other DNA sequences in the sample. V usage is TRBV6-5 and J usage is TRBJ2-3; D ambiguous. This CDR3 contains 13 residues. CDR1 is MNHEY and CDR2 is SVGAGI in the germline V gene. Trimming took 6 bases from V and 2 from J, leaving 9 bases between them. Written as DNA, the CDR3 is TGTGCCAGCAGACGAGGCCCCACAGATACGCAGTATTTT. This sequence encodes CASRRGPTDTQYF.

CDR3 region: CASSIDRGLSGYTF. The DNA for the CDR3 is TGTGCCAGTAGTATAGATCGGGGACTGTCCGGCTACACCTTC. V and J are TRBV19 and TRBJ1-2; D might be TRBD1 (5 bases). The ends were cut back, 0 bases at V and 8 bases at J, with 13 bases in the middle. Germline V lookup: CDR1 LNHDA, CDR2 SQIVND (reference sequence). CDR3 length: 14 amino acids.

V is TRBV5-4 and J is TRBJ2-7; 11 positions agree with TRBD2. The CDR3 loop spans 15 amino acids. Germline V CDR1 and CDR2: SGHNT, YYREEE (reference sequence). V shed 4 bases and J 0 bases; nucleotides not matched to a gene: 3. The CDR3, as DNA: TGTGCCAGCAGCATCGGGACTAGCGGCTCCTACGAGCAGTACTTC. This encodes CASSIGTSGSYEQYF.

The CDR3, as DNA: TGTGCCAGCAGCTCCCACAAGTCCTACGAGCAGTACTTC. Translated, it gives CASSSHKSYEQYF. J is TRBJ2-7 and V is TRBV7-9; D remains unclear. This CDR3 is built from 13 residues. V dropped 4 bases and J dropped 1 base, with 8 bases sitting between them. Germline CDR1 SEHNR, CDR2 FQNEAQ (reference sequence).

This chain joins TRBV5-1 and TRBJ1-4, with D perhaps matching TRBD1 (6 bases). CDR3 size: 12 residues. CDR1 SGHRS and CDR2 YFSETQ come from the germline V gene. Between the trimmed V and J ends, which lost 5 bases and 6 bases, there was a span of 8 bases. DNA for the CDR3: TGCGCCAGCAGGGACAGCCATGAAAAACTGTTTTTT. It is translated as CASRDSHEKLFF.

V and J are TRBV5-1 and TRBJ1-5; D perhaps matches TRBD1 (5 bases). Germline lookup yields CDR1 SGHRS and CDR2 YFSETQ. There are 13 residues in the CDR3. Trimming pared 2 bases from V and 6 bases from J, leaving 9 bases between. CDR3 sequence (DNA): TGCGCCAGCAGCTTAGGGGATCGTCAGCCCCAGCATTTT. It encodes CASSLGDRQPQHF.

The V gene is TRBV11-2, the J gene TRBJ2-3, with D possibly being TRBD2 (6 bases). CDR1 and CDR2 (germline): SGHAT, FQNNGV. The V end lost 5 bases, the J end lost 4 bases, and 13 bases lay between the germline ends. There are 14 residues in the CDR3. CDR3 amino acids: CASSRVSSADTQYF. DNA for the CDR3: TGTGCCAGCAGCCGCGTATCTAGCGCAGATACGCAGTATTTT.

Here the CDR3 reads CASSRLSGSLSEQYF. CDR3 in DNA: TGTGCCAGCAGCCGCCTTAGCGGGAGTCTCAGCGAGCAGTACTTC. This chain uses TRBV27 with TRBJ2-7; TRBD2 agrees at 9 bases. V trimming: 6 bases; J trimming: 6 bases; junction bases outside the gene matches: 12. Germline V gene lookup returns CDR1 MNHEY and CDR2 SMNVEV (reference sequence). This CDR3 comprises 15 residues.

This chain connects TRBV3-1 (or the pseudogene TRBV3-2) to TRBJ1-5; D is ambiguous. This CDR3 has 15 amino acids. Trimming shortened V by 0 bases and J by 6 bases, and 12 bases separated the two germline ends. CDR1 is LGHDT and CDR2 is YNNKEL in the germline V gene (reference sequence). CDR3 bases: TGTGCCAGCAGCCAAGATGTAATCATCGGTCAGCCCCAGCATTTT. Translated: CASSQDVIIGQPQHF.

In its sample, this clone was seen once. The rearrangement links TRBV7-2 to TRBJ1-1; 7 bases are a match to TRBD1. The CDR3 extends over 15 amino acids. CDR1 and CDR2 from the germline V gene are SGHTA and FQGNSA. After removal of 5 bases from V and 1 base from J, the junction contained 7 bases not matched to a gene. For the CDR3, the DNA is TGTGCCAGCAGCACTAGTCGACAGGGGAACACTGAAGCTTTCTTT. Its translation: CASSTSRQGNTEAFF.

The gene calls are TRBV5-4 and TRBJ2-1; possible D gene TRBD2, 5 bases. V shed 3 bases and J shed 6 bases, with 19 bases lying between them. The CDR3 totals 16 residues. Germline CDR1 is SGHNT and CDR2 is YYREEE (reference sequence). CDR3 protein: CASSSDLAGAGNEQFF. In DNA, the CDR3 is TGTGCCAGCAGCTCCGACTTAGCTGGTGCGGGCAATGAGCAGTTCTTC.

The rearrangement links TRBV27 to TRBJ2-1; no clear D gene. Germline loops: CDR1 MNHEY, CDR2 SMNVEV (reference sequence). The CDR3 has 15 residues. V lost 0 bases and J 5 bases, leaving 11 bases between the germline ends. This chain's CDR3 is CASSLSTRLHNEQFF. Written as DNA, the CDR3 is TGTGCCAGCAGTTTATCGACCCGACTCCACAATGAGCAGTTCTTC.

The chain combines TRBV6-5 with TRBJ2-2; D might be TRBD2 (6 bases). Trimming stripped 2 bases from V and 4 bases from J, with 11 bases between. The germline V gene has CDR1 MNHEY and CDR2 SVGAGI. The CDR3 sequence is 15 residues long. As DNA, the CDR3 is TGTGCCAGCAGTTACAACCGGGACTTCACCGGGGAGCTGTTTTTT. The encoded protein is CASSYNRDFTGELFF.

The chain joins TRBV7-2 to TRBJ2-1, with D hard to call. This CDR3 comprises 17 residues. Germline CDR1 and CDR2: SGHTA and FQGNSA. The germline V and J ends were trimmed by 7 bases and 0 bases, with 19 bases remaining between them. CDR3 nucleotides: TGTGCCAGCAAAGGTGCCTCCCAGGATAGCTCCTACAATGAGCAGTTCTTC. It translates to CASKGASQDSSYNEQFF. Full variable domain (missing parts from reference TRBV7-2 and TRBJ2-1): GAGVSQSPSNKVTEKGKDVELRCDPISGHTALYWYRQSLGQGLEFLIYFQGNSAPDKSGLPSDRFSAERTGGSVSTLTIQRTQQEDSAVYLCASKGASQDSSYNEQFFGPGTRLTVL.

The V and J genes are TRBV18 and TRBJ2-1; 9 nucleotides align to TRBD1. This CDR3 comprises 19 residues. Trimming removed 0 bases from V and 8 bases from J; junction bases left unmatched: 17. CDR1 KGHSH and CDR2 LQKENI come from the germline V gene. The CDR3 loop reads CASSPPGQGTGGAVDEQFF. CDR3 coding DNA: TGTGCCAGCTCACCACCGGGACAGGGAACGGGAGGAGCGGTGGATGAGCAGTTCTTC.